The rows below give T cell receptor beta chains drawn from one sample of a study of CD8 T cell repertoires and HIV-1 epitope variants. Profiling relied on immunoSEQ multiplex PCR, and the TCRdb table lists in-frame clones only, not all of them. The repertoire includes about 90,000 clones, 60% to 80% of them detected once, and around 25% sits in the top ten. Sequencing was carried out using uncultured baseline CD8+ T cells from peripheral blood mononuclear cells (PBMCs). Receptors originate from a male donor with HIV. CDR3s include the opening cysteine and the closing phenylalanine or tryptophan. D genes are given only for firm matches. Size is stated for part of the rows, as once, few or many counts, or as a class when the clone is expanded.

TRBV7-8,NA,14,TRBD1,TRBJ2-7,CASSFSGTGGEQYF,TGTGCCAGCAGCTTCTCCGGGACAGGGGGCGAGCAGTACTTC
TRBV30,NA,13,NA,TRBJ1-5,CAWSQRVDQPQHF,TGTGCCTGGAGTCAGAGGGTAGATCAGCCCCAGCATTTT
TRBV27,NA,14,NA,TRBJ2-4,CASSLGQPRNIQYF,TGTGCCAGCAGTTTAGGACAACCTCGGAACATTCAGTACTTC
TRBV2,few,12,NA,TRBJ1-5,CASRADNQPQHF,TGTGCCAGCAGGGCAGACAATCAGCCCCAGCATTTT
TRBV19,NA,18,NA,TRBJ1-5,CASRSPQGTSISNQPQHF,TGTGCCAGTAGGAGCCCGCAGGGGACATCGATTAGCAATCAGCCCCAGCATTTT
TRBV2,once,15,NA,TRBJ2-1,CASSEWVATENEQFF,TGTGCCAGCAGTGAGTGGGTAGCGACGGAGAATGAGCAGTTCTTC
TRBV27,NA,15,NA,TRBJ2-3,CASRMTGRGTDTQYF,TGTGCCAGCAGAATGACAGGGAGGGGCACAGATACGCAGTATTTT
TRBV6-5,NA,16,NA,TRBJ1-6,CASSFANMGAGSPLHF,TGTGCCAGCAGTTTCGCCAACATGGGAGCTGGTTCACCCCTCCACTTT
TRBV27,few,13,NA,TRBJ2-1,CASSLEGWSEQFF,TGTGCCAGCAGTTTAGAAGGATGGAGTGAGCAGTTCTTC
TRBV11-2,few,12,NA,TRBJ2-7,CASSGQPYEQYF,TGTGCCAGCAGCGGACAGCCCTACGAGCAGTACTTC
TRBV28,NA,14,NA,TRBJ1-4,CASSGDGANEKLFF,TGTGCCAGCAGTGGTGATGGAGCTAATGAAAAACTGTTTTTT
TRBV7-9,NA,15,NA,TRBJ1-1,CASSLGDWGNTEAFF,TGTGCCAGCAGCTTAGGTGATTGGGGGAACACTGAAGCTTTCTTT
TRBV19,once,17,NA,TRBJ1-5,CASSPPTGGAVGQPQHF,TGTGCCAGTAGTCCACCGACTGGGGGGGCAGTAGGACAGCCCCAGCATTTT
TRBV15,NA,16,NA,TRBJ1-3,CATSRGSSGSGNTIYF,TGTGCCACCAGCAGAGGGTCCAGCGGCTCTGGAAACACCATATATTTT
TRBV19,NA,17,NA,TRBJ2-4,CASSARQFPLAKNIQYF,TGTGCCAGTAGTGCTCGACAGTTTCCCTTAGCCAAAAACATTCAGTACTTC
TRBV4-1,NA,14,NA,TRBJ1-1,CASKKTVVGTEAFF,TGCGCCAGCAAAAAGACAGTGGTTGGCACTGAAGCTTTCTTT
TRBV28,NA,22,TRBD2,TRBJ2-3,CASSNLLGTSGRLRPDRDTQYF,TGTGCCAGCAGTAACCTTCTCGGGACTAGCGGGAGGCTGAGACCAGACAGAGATACGCAGTATTTT
TRBV19,NA,14,NA,TRBJ2-5,CASSTAGIGETQYF,TGTGCCAGTAGTACGGCTGGGATTGGGGAGACCCAGTACTTC
TRBV2,NA,17,NA,TRBJ1-4,CASSVVREGWGSEKLFF,TGTGCCAGCAGTGTCGTTCGGGAGGGTTGGGGAAGTGAAAAACTGTTTTTT
TRBV19,few,14,TRBD1,TRBJ2-5,CASRPTGARETQYF,TGTGCCAGTAGACCAACAGGGGCAAGAGAGACCCAGTACTTC
TRBV7-2,NA,14,NA,TRBJ2-1,CASSLAPGTNEQFF,TGTGCCAGCAGCTTAGCCCCTGGCACCAATGAGCAGTTCTTC
TRBV5-6,once,14,NA,TRBJ1-2,CASSLFTISYGYTF,TGTGCCAGCAGCTTGTTCACGATTTCCTATGGCTACACCTTC
TRBV10-3,NA,16,TRBD1,TRBJ1-3,CAISKTGTEVGNTIYF,TGTGCCATCAGTAAGACCGGGACAGAGGTGGGAAACACCATATATTTT
TRBV5-1,NA,17,TRBD2,TRBJ2-3,CASSLGRTSGVLDTQYF,TGCGCCAGCAGCTTGGGAAGGACTAGCGGAGTCCTAGATACGCAGTATTTT
TRBV11-2,once,14,TRBD1,TRBJ2-7,CASSIDRGPYEQYF,TGTGCCAGCAGCATAGACAGGGGTCCTTACGAGCAGTACTTC
TRBV10-3,NA,16,TRBD1,TRBJ1-3,CAIREGDRGDGNTIYF,TGTGCCATCCGGGAAGGAGACAGGGGGGACGGAAACACCATATATTTT